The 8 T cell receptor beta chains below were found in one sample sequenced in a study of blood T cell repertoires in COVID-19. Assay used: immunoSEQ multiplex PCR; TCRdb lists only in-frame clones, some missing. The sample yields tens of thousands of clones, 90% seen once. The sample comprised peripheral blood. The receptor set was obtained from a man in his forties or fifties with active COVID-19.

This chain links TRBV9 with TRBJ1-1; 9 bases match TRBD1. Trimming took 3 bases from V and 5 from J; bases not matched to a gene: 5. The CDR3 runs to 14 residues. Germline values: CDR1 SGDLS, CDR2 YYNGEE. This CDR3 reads CASSAKTGGTEAFF. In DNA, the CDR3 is TGTGCCAGCAGCGCAAAGACAGGGGGAACTGAAGCTTTCTTT.

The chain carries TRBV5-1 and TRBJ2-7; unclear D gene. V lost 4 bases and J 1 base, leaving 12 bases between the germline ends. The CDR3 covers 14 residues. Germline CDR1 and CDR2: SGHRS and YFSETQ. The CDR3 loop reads CASSNDWNSYEQYF. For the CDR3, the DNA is TGCGCCAGCAGCAATGACTGGAATTCCTACGAGCAGTACTTC. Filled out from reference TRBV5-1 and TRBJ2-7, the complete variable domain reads KAGVTQTPRYLIKTRGQQVTLSCSPISGHRSVSWYQQTPGQGLQFLFEYFSETQRNKGNFPGRFSGRQFSNSRSEMNVSTLELGDSALYLCASSNDWNSYEQYFGPGTRLTVT.

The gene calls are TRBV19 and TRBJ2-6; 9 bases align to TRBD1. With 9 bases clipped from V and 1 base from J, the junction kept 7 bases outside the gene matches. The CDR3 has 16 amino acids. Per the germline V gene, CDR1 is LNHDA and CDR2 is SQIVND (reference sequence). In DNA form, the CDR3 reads TGTGCCAGCAAGGGACAGGGTAAATCTGGGGCCAACGTCCTGACTTTC. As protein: CASKGQGKSGANVLTF.

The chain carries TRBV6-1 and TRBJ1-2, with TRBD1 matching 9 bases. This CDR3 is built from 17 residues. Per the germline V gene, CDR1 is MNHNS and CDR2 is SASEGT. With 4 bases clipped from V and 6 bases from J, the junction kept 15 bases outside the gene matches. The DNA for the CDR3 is TGTGCCAGCAGTGCGACTTTCCAAACAGGGGGCACCCATGGCTACACCTTC. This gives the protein CASSATFQTGGTHGYTF.

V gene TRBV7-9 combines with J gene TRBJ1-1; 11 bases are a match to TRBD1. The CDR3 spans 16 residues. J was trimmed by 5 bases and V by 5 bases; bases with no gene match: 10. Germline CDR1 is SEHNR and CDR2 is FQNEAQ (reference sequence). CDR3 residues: CASSPGTGGSKTEAFF. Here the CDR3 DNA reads TGTGCCAGCAGCCCCGGGACAGGGGGAAGTAAGACTGAAGCTTTCTTT.

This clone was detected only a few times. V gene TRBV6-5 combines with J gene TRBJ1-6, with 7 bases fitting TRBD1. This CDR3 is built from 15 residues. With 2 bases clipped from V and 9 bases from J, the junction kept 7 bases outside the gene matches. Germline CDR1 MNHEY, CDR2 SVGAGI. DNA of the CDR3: TGTGCCAGCAGTTACAACAGGGGCGGTAGTTCACCCCTCCACTTT. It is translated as CASSYNRGGSSPLHF.

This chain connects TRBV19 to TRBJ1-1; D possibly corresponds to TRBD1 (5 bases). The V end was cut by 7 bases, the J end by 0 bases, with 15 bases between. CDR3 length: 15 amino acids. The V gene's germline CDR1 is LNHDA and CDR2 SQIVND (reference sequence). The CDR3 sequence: CASKRGTSMNTEAFF. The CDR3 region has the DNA TGTGCCAGTAAGAGAGGGACTTCGATGAACACTGAAGCTTTCTTT.

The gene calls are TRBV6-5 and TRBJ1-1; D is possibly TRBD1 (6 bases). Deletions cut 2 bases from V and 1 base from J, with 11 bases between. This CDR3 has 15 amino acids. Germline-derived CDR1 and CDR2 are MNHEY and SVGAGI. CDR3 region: CASSYRTEGNTEAFF. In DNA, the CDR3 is TGTGCCAGCAGTTACCGGACAGAGGGGAACACTGAAGCTTTCTTT.